Below are 2 T cell receptor beta chains sequenced from a single sample in a study of T cell changes during pregnancy in multiple sclerosis. TCRdb's table, derived via immunoSEQ multiplex PCR, lists solely in-frame clones and lacks some. The repertoire has roughly 35,000 clones, around 90% of them found once; the top ten carry about 1.1%. The source material was CD4+ T cells from peripheral blood mononuclear cells, sampled before pregnancy. The origin of the receptors is a female donor with multiple sclerosis, enrolled in a pregnancy study.

The rearrangement uses TRBV4-3 and TRBJ1-2; no clear D. CDR3 size: 13 residues. Germline V gene lookup returns CDR1 LGHNA and CDR2 YSLEER. The V gene lost 1 base and the J gene lost 3 bases, with 6 bases spanning the gap. The CDR3: CASSQGEDYGYTF. The CDR3 bases are TGCGCCAGCAGCCAAGGGGAGGACTATGGCTACACCTTC.

V and J are TRBV9 and TRBJ2-3; 13 bases agree with TRBD2. Germline V gene sequence: CDR1 SGDLS, CDR2 YYNGEE. This CDR3 contains 17 residues. Losses at the gene ends were 3 bases for V and 5 bases for J; bases not matched to a gene: 9. In nucleotides, the CDR3 is TGTGCCAGCAGCGGCAGCCGACTAGCGGGAGGAGTAGATACGCAGTATTTT. It is translated as CASSGSRLAGGVDTQYF.